The present entry profiles one TCR beta chain with its context. What it binds is not known. These data are taken from a study of CD4 T cells in relation to SARS-CoV-2 and coronaviruses. Study-wide points: Crossreactivity was assessed only for spike protein, not other viral proteins. In 55% to 75% of donors, memory CD4+ clonotypes crossrecognized SARS-CoV-2 and at least one common cold coronavirus spike.

The unexposed donors gave CD4+ T cells in 2011-2018, prior to COVID-19. The cells were cultured for about ten days before CD4+ T cells were isolated. Unexposed-donor CD4+ T cells were probed with SARS-CoV-2 S/N and four cold-coronavirus spikes, cells permitting. Each well had approximately 2 million PBMCs in around 5.3% human AB serum with IL-2. The CDR3 sequence is 12 residues long. Trimming cost V 4 bases and J 5 bases, with 5 bases left between them. This table comes from immunoSEQ multiplex PCR, and its TCRdb copy is limited to in-frame clones, with some not included. Here the sample spans around 25,000 clones, around four fifths being singletons.

The sequencing input was CD4+ T cells from PBMCs, cultured in vitro. The receptor was isolated from a human donor in good health. The chain is built from TRBV12-3 or TRBV12-4 and TRBJ1-4; the D is unclear. The CDR3 DNA reads TGTGCCAGCAGTTACAGCAATGAAAAACTGTTTTTT. It yields the protein CASSYSNEKLFF.